This entry features one T cell receptor (beta chain) sequence. Its antigen remains unknown. The data belong to a study of T-cell reconstitution after alpha-beta-depleted transplantation in children. Trimming left V 1 base short and J 0 bases short, with 12 bases between. The CDR3 is 17 residues long. Construction of the TCRbeta library involved unique molecular identifiers. A single record per CDR3 protein comes from TCRdb applying MiXCR to the PCR reads. The data show around 960,000 distinct CDR3 sequences, around 30% seen once. Study results and limitations: Several hundred expanded graft clones reportedly were the source of alpha-beta T cells about two months after transplant. Surviving recipient T cells and thymic progenitors underlay high day-60 TCRbeta diversity in some patients. Newly made T cells mostly supplied T-cell counts and diversity one year after transplant.

The receptor was derived from a boy less than two years old who had a stem cell transplant for SCID, so the T cells may come from the graft donor. The chain employs TRBV12-3 or TRBV12-4 and TRBJ1-4; D call uncertain. Source: PBMCs, mostly from graft donor cells, taken 360 days after TCRalphabeta/CD19-depleted stem cell transplant. CDR3 amino acids: CASSLGFSPATNEKLFF. CDR3 DNA: TGTGCCAGCAGTTTAGGCTTTTCCCCTGCAACTAATGAAAAACTGTTTTTT.